The following is a T cell receptor (beta chain) sequence with its context. The antigen remains unidentified. TCRdb re-derived calls from the 5' RACE reads in MiXCR, one entry per CDR3 protein. This sample has tens of thousands of distinct CDR3 sequences; less than 35% occur once, and the top ten carry less than 4%. In germline, CDR1 is SGHRS, CDR2 YFSETQ. The CDR3 sequence is 14 residues long. V trimming: 7 bases; J trimming: 5 bases; junction bases outside the gene matches: 8. The memory fraction was CD4+CD45RO+CD25- cells. General study findings and limits: Tumor memory CD4+ T cell TCR gene usage clustered with blood and lymph node memory CD4+ cells and lymph node naive CD4+ cells.

Sequences were obtained from memory CD4+ T cells sorted from a lymph node. Indicated subset: memory CD4+ T cells, CD4+CD45RO+CD25-. The clonotype was recovered from a female donor with breast cancer. The genes are TRBV5-1 and TRBJ2-5, with 10 bases aligning to TRBD1. In DNA form, the CDR3 reads TGCGCCAGCGGGGCGGGACAGGGGCCCGAGACCCAGTACTTC. It translates to CASGAGQGPETQYF.